One sample yielded the 32 T cell receptor beta chains listed below, sequenced in a study of cytomegalovirus exposure and HLA in healthy donors. The protocol was immunoSEQ multiplex PCR, while the TCRdb copy is restricted to in-frame clones and leaves out a portion. Counted here are some 190,000 clones, 86% occurring once; the ten biggest clones make up 7.2%. Sequences were obtained from PBMCs. The receptors were sampled from a man aged 25-45 years in good health and CMV-seropositive.

The gene calls are TRBV6-1 and TRBJ1-4; D perhaps matches TRBD1 (5 bases). The germline V and J ends were trimmed by 4 bases and 2 bases, with 14 bases remaining between them. The CDR3 has 16 amino acids. Germline CDR1 and CDR2: MNHNS and SASEGT. The CDR3 loop reads CASSVGLSVTNEKLFF. In DNA form, the CDR3 reads TGTGCCAGCAGTGTGGGACTTAGTGTGACTAATGAAAAACTGTTTTTT.

The chain employs TRBV30 and TRBJ1-2; a possible D gene is TRBD1 (6 bases). The V end was cut by 5 bases, the J end by 4 bases, with 11 bases between. Germline V gives CDR1 GTSNPN, CDR2 SVGIG (reference sequence). This CDR3 is 12 amino acids long. The CDR3 sequence is CAWEGGSYGYTF. The CDR3 coding sequence is TGTGCCTGGGAGGGGGGTAGCTATGGCTACACCTTC.

V gene TRBV9 combines with J gene TRBJ2-3; 9 bases align to TRBD2. This CDR3 contains 15 residues. V shed 1 base, J shed 6 bases, and the junction held 6 bases outside the gene matches. CDR1 and CDR2 from the germline V gene are SGDLS and YYNGEE. As DNA, the CDR3 is TGTGCCAGCAGCGTAAATAGCGGGAGTCGGGATACGCAGTATTTT. Its translation is CASSVNSGSRDTQYF.

The chain carries TRBV18 and TRBJ1-2; D is unresolved. This CDR3 has 13 amino acids. Trimming removed 1 base from V and 6 bases from J, with 9 bases in between. Germline CDR1 is KGHSH and CDR2 is LQKENI. The CDR3, as DNA: TGTGCCAGCTCACCACTGGATAGCGATGGCTACACCTTC. Translated: CASSPLDSDGYTF.

This sequence joins TRBV6-1 and TRBJ2-7, with TRBD2 matching over 12 bases. Germline V CDR1 and CDR2: MNHNS, SASEGT. This CDR3 is built from 15 residues. V trimming: 2 bases; J trimming: 6 bases; junction bases outside the gene matches: 5. The CDR3 bases are TGTGCCAGCAGTGAACTTGCTAGCGGGAGGGCCGAGCAGTACTTC. As protein: CASSELASGRAEQYF.

The chain combines TRBV9 with TRBJ2-5; D possibly corresponds to TRBD2 (7 bases). The V gene lost 4 bases and the J gene lost 4 bases, with 17 bases spanning the gap. In germline, CDR1 is SGDLS, CDR2 YYNGEE. The CDR3 covers 15 residues. The CDR3 bases are TGTGCCAGCAGCCTAGGCGGGGGCCCTCTAGAGACCCAGTACTTC. As protein: CASSLGGGPLETQYF.

This clone was picked up a small number of times. J is TRBJ1-2 and V is TRBV30; D is unresolved. The germline CDR1 and CDR2 sequences are GTSNPN and SVGIG (reference sequence). V was pared by 8 bases and J by 0 bases, with 16 bases between. The CDR3 loop spans 14 amino acids. CDR3 nucleotide sequence: TGTGCCAAAGAACCAGGAGACCCTAACTATGGCTACACCTTC. Its translation: CAKEPGDPNYGYTF.

The chain employs TRBV6-5 and TRBJ2-6; no clear D gene. This CDR3 comprises 15 residues. V shed 2 bases and J shed 4 bases, with 9 bases lying between them. Germline V lookup: CDR1 MNHEY, CDR2 SVGAGI. In DNA form, the CDR3 reads TGTGCCAGCAGTTACGGGGTACCCGGGGCCAACGTCCTGACTTTC. This sequence encodes CASSYGVPGANVLTF.

The rearrangement uses TRBV11-2 and TRBJ2-3, with 11 bases that match TRBD2. CDR3 length: 15 amino acids. The germline CDR1 and CDR2 sequences are SGHAT and FQNNGV. Trimming cost V 0 bases and J 8 bases; bases outside gene matches: 4. The CDR3 is CASSLETSGIGTQYF. Here the CDR3 DNA reads TGTGCCAGCAGCTTAGAGACTAGCGGGATCGGTACGCAGTATTTT.

This clone appeared a single time. The V gene is TRBV27, the J gene TRBJ2-7; tentatively, D is TRBD2 (6 bases). Germline CDR1 reads MNHEY; CDR2 reads SMNVEV (reference sequence). The CDR3 loop spans 15 amino acids. Deletions cut 5 bases from V and 3 bases from J, with 17 bases between. This CDR3 is CASSRAGPKDYEQYF. CDR3 nucleotides: TGTGCCAGCAGTCGGGCGGGACCTAAGGACTACGAGCAGTACTTC.

This clone has more than one count but fewer than ten. The chain has TRBV4-1 and TRBJ2-2, with no clear D. Trimming pared 2 bases from V and 1 base from J, leaving 5 bases between. Germline V gives CDR1 MGHRA, CDR2 YSYEKL. The CDR3 is 14 amino acids. The CDR3 sequence: CASSQWENTGELFF. For the CDR3, the DNA is TGCGCCAGCAGCCAATGGGAGAACACCGGGGAGCTGTTTTTT.

The chain joins TRBV2 to TRBJ1-5; D gene unclear. This CDR3 has 17 residues. The germline V gene has CDR1 SNHLY and CDR2 FYNNEI. V was pared by 5 bases and J by 2 bases, with 19 bases between. CDR3 amino acids: CASSTAAKGVGNQPQHF. The CDR3 DNA sequence: TGTGCCAGCAGTACCGCCGCCAAGGGTGTCGGCAATCAGCCCCAGCATTTT.

This chain connects TRBV2 to TRBJ1-3; D uncertain. V was shortened by 3 bases and J by 4 bases, with 13 bases between the two germline ends. From germline, CDR1 is SNHLY and CDR2 FYNNEI. This CDR3 is built from 15 residues. CDR3 amino acids: CASSDTGLRGNTIYF. The CDR3 DNA reads TGTGCCAGCAGTGATACCGGTCTTAGGGGAAACACCATATATTTT.

V and J are TRBV7-3 and TRBJ1-1; D might be TRBD1 (6 bases). The CDR3 length is 15 residues. V was cut by 4 bases and J by 4 bases, with 16 bases left in between. Germline-derived CDR1 and CDR2 are SGHTA and FQGTGA. CDR3 loop: CASSSTGFWGTEAFF. The CDR3 DNA is TGTGCCAGCAGCTCTACAGGGTTTTGGGGCACTGAAGCTTTCTTT.

V is TRBV18 and J is TRBJ2-7, with TRBD2 as a possible D gene (5 bases). The germline V gene has CDR1 KGHSH and CDR2 LQKENI. Trimming stripped 2 bases from V and 2 bases from J, with 10 bases between. The CDR3 extends over 14 amino acids. CDR3: CASSPAAGAYEQYF. The DNA of the CDR3 is TGTGCCAGCTCACCAGCAGCCGGGGCCTACGAGCAGTACTTC.

The chain joins TRBV11-3 to TRBJ2-2; 7 nucleotides align to TRBD1. The CDR3 runs 14 residues. V shed 5 bases and J 4 bases; nucleotides not matched to a gene: 4. Germline CDR1 reads SGHNT; CDR2 reads YENEEA. The CDR3 region is CASSHRQGTGELFF. CDR3 in DNA: TGTGCCAGCAGCCACAGACAGGGCACCGGGGAGCTGTTTTTT.

This clone was detected once. The chain uses TRBV19 and TRBJ2-7; D gene uncertain. From germline, CDR1 is LNHDA and CDR2 SQIVND (reference sequence). This CDR3 spans 13 amino acids. V dropped 5 bases and J dropped 2 bases, with 10 bases sitting between them. This CDR3 is CASSPSLTYEQYF. The CDR3 coding sequence is TGTGCCAGTAGTCCGTCCCTTACCTACGAGCAGTACTTC.

Only one count was recorded for this clone. The rearrangement joins TRBV29-1 to TRBJ2-4; D is unclear. The germline CDR1 and CDR2 sequences are SQVTM and ANQGSEA. The length of the CDR3 is 15 residues. The V gene lost 8 bases and the J gene lost 0 bases, with 17 bases spanning the gap. As DNA, the CDR3 is TGCAGCACCCCCGGTGGATTGTTAGCCAAAAACATTCAGTACTTC. It yields the protein CSTPGGLLAKNIQYF.

The V and J genes are TRBV2 and TRBJ2-7, with 7 nucleotides matching TRBD1. With V trimmed by 7 bases and J by 1 base, 7 bases remained unmatched. Germline V gene lookup returns CDR1 SNHLY and CDR2 FYNNEI. This CDR3 is built from 14 residues. Here the CDR3 reads CASTRQGPSYEQYF. The CDR3 coding sequence is TGTGCCAGCACCAGACAGGGCCCTTCCTACGAGCAGTACTTC.

The J gene is TRBJ1-2, the V gene TRBV14; D unresolved. CDR1 and CDR2 (germline): SGHDN, FVKESK. Trimming removed 1 base from V and 2 bases from J, with 2 bases in between. This CDR3 is built from 12 residues. The CDR3 protein is CASSQVNYGYTF. The CDR3 nucleotides read TGTGCCAGCAGCCAAGTCAACTATGGCTACACCTTC. Looking up the rest from reference TRBV14 and TRBJ1-2 gives the full variable domain: EAGVTQFPSHSVIEKGQTVTLRCDPISGHDNLYWYRRVMGKEIKFLLHFVKESKQDESGMPNNRFLAERTGGTYSTLKVQPAELEDSGVYFCASSQVNYGYTFGSGTRLTVV.

V is TRBV5-6 and J is TRBJ1-5, with D possibly TRBD1 on 5 matching bases. V lost 0 bases, J lost 7 bases, and 8 bases lay in between. Germline V gene sequence: CDR1 SGHDT, CDR2 YYEEEE. This CDR3 comprises 13 residues. CDR3 amino acids: CASSLVEGQPQHF. The DNA for the CDR3 is TGTGCCAGCAGCTTGGTAGAGGGGCAGCCCCAGCATTTT.

The genes are TRBV6-1 and TRBJ2-7, with D possibly matching TRBD2 (6 bases). Per the germline V gene, CDR1 is MNHNS and CDR2 is SASEGT. The CDR3 runs 13 residues. Deletions cut 4 bases from V and 2 bases from J, with 9 bases between. In DNA form, the CDR3 reads TGTGCCAGCAGTGGGGGGGACCCCTACGAGCAGTACTTC. It specifies CASSGGDPYEQYF.

The rearrangement joins TRBV9 to TRBJ2-7; 14 nucleotides align to TRBD2. The CDR3 contains 15 residues. The germline gives CDR1 SGDLS, CDR2 YYNGEE. J was trimmed by 7 bases and V by 4 bases; bases with no gene match: 7. The CDR3 region is CASSPGTSGREEQYF. The CDR3, as DNA: TGTGCCAGCAGCCCTGGGACTAGCGGGAGAGAAGAGCAGTACTTC.

The J gene is TRBJ1-1, the V gene TRBV19; D gene uncertain. CDR3 length: 15 amino acids. V was shortened by 3 bases and J by 2 bases, with 13 bases between the two germline ends. CDR1 LNHDA and CDR2 SQIVND come from the germline V gene (reference sequence). The CDR3 sequence is CASSIHDGLNTEAFF. Here the CDR3 DNA reads TGTGCCAGTAGTATCCACGACGGCCTAAACACTGAAGCTTTCTTT.

This clone was seen once. V usage is TRBV15 and J usage is TRBJ2-5; 7 bases line up with TRBD1. Germline-derived CDR1 and CDR2 are LNHNV and YYDKDF (reference sequence). V was pared by 0 bases and J by 4 bases, with 11 bases of the junction left unmatched. The CDR3 has 17 amino acids. The CDR3 loop is CATSRDLRQGGVETQYF. The CDR3 nucleotides are TGTGCCACCAGCAGAGATCTCCGTCAAGGGGGCGTAGAGACCCAGTACTTC.

The chain recombines TRBV18 with TRBJ2-7; D is uncertain. Trimming shortened V by 0 bases and J by 2 bases, and 8 bases separated the two germline ends. There are 14 residues in the CDR3. Germline CDR1 reads KGHSH; CDR2 reads LQKENI. The CDR3 is CASSPPGETYEQYF. CDR3 nucleotide sequence: TGTGCCAGCTCACCACCGGGTGAGACCTACGAGCAGTACTTC.

CDR3 DNA: TGCGCCAGCAGCTTGCGGACAGCAAAGGGATCCTACGAGCAGTACTTC. This encodes CASSLRTAKGSYEQYF. The rearrangement links TRBV5-1 to TRBJ2-7, with D possibly being TRBD1 (6 bases). The CDR3 has 16 amino acids. Looked up from germline, CDR1 is SGHRS and CDR2 is YFSETQ. Trimming shortened V by 1 base and J by 1 base, and 15 bases separated the two germline ends. The variable domain in full, with the rest retrieved from reference TRBV5-1 and TRBJ2-7, is KAGVTQTPRYLIKTRGQQVTLSCSPISGHRSVSWYQQTPGQGLQFLFEYFSETQRNKGNFPGRFSGRQFSNSRSEMNVSTLELGDSALYLCASSLRTAKGSYEQYFGPGTRLTVT.

This clone was counted a single time. This sequence joins TRBV28 and TRBJ2-7, with a weak D call TRBD2 (5 bases). V lost 5 bases and J lost 11, with 13 bases in between. There are 11 residues in the CDR3. Germline V gives CDR1 MDHEN, CDR2 SYDVKM. The CDR3: CASSPDREEYF. The DNA of the CDR3 is TGTGCCAGCAGTCCCGATCGGGAAGAGTACTTC.

This chain joins TRBV13 and TRBJ1-1; D may be TRBD1 (6 bases). Germline V gene sequence: CDR1 PRHDT, CDR2 FYEKMQ (reference sequence). V lost 5 bases and J lost 4, with 20 bases in between. The CDR3 has 16 amino acids. CDR3 bases: TGTGCCAGCAGCAACGGGCAGGGGCGACGTGGCACTGAAGCTTTCTTT. It translates to CASSNGQGRRGTEAFF.

The chain employs TRBV27 and TRBJ1-4; 7 bases agree with TRBD1. Germline V gene lookup returns CDR1 MNHEY and CDR2 SMNVEV (reference sequence). The CDR3 spans 15 residues. Unmatched junction bases numbered 10, after V lost 4 bases and J lost 8 bases. The CDR3 is CASSSRTGGGEKLFF. CDR3 bases: TGTGCCAGCAGTTCCCGGACAGGCGGAGGAGAAAAACTGTTTTTT.

V and J are TRBV2 and TRBJ2-2; D is perhaps TRBD1 (5 bases). Germline V lookup: CDR1 SNHLY, CDR2 FYNNEI. The germline V and J ends were trimmed by 5 bases and 6 bases, with 16 bases remaining between them. The CDR3 length is 15 residues. CDR3 nucleotide sequence: TGTGCCAGCAGTAGAAGGGCAGGGATCTCCGGGGAGCTGTTTTTT. It translates to CASSRRAGISGELFF. Variable domain in full (rest from reference TRBV2 and TRBJ2-2): EPEVTQTPSHQVTQMGQEVILRCVPISNHLYFYWYRQILGQKVEFLVSFYNNEISEKSEIFDDQFSVERPDGSNFTLKIRSTKLEDSAMYFCASSRRAGISGELFFGEGSRLTVL.

This chain links TRBV27 with TRBJ2-1; 15 nucleotides line up with TRBD2. V lost 4 bases, J lost 7 bases, and 2 bases stayed unmatched. The germline V gene has CDR1 MNHEY and CDR2 SMNVEV (reference sequence). The CDR3 is 15 residues long. The CDR3 DNA reads TGTGCCAGCAGTTCGGGACTAGCGGGGGGAAATGAGCAGTTCTTC. This encodes CASSSGLAGGNEQFF.